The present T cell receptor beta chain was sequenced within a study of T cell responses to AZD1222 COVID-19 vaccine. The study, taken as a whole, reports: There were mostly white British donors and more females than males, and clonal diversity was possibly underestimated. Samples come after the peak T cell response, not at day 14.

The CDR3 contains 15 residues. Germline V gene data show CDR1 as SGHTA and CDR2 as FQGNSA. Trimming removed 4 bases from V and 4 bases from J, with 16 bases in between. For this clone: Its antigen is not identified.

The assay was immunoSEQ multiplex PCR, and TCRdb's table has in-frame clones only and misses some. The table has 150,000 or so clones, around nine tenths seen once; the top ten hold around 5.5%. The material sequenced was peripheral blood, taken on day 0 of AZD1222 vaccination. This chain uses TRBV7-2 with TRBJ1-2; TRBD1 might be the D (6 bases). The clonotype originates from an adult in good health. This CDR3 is CASSSSTKGGYGYTF. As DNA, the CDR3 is TGTGCCAGCAGCTCTAGTACGAAGGGGGGCTATGGCTACACCTTC.